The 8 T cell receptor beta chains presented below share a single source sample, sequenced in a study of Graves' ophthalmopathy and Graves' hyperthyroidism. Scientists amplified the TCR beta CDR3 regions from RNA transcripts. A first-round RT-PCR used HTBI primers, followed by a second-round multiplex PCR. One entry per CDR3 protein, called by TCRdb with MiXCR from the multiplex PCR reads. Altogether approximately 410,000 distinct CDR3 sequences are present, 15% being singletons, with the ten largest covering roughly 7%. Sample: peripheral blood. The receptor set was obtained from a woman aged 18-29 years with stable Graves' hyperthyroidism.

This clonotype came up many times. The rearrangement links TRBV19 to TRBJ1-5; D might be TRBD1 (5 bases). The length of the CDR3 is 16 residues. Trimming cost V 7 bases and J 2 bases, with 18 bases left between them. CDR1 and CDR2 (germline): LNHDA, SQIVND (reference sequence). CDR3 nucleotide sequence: TGTGCCAGTAAAATAGGACAAACTGTGGGCAATCAGCCCCAGCATTTT. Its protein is CASKIGQTVGNQPQHF.

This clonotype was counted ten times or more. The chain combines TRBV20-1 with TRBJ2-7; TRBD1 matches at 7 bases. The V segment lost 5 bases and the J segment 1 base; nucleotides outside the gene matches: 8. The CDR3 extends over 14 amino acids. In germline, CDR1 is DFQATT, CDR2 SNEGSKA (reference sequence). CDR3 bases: TGCAGTGCTGCCCGGGACAGAGTGTCCTACGAGCAGTACTTC. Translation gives CSAARDRVSYEQYF.

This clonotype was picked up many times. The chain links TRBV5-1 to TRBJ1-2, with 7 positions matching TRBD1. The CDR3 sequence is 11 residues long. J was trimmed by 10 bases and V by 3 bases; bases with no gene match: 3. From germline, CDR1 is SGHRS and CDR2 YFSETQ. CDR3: CASSSTGPYTF. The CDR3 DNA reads TGCGCCAGCAGCTCGACAGGGCCCTACACCTTC.

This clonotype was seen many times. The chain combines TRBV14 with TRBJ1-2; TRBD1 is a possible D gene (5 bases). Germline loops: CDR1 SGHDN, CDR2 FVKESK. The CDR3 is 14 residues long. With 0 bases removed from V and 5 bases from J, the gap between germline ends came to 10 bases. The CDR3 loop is CASSQDVGGYGYTF. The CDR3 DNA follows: TGTGCCAGCAGCCAAGACGTCGGGGGATATGGCTACACCTTC.

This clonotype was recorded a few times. Written as DNA, the CDR3 is TGTGCCAGCTCCCCTCGCCAAGAGACCCAGTACTTC. As protein: CASSPRQETQYF. This rearrangement joins TRBV6-5 to TRBJ2-5, with unresolved D. The CDR3 sequence is 12 residues long. Deletions cut 8 bases from V and 1 base from J, with 8 bases between. Germline CDR1 is MNHEY and CDR2 is SVGAGI.

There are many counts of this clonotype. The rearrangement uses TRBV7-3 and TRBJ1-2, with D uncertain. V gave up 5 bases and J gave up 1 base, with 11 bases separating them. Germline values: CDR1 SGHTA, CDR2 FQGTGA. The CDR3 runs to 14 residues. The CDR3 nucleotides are TGTGCCAGCAGCCGATTGACGGATAACTATGGCTACACCTTC. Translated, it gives CASSRLTDNYGYTF.

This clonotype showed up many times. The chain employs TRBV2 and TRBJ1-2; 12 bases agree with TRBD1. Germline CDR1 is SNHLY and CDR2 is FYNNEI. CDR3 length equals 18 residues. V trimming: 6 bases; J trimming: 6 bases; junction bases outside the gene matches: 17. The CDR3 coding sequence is TGTGCCAGCAGCACAGTCCCGGGACAGGGGGCCGAGCCCAATGGCTACACCTTC. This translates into CASSTVPGQGAEPNGYTF.

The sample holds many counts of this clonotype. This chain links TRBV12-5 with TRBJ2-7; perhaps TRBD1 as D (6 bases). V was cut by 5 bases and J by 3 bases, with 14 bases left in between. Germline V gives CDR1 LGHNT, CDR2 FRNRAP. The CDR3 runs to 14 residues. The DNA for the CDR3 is TGTGCTAGTGGTCAGTTAGGACAGCGCTACGAGCAGTACTTC. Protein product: CASGQLGQRYEQYF.